These 16 T cell receptor beta chains were sequenced from one sample in a study of blood T cell repertoires in COVID-19 (dated by TCRdb to 2020 to 2022). Libraries were built with the immunoSEQ multiplex PCR assay. TCRdb's version of the immuneACCESS table is confined to in-frame rearrangements and falls short of the full clone set. An unresolved V gene accounts for under half of the shortfall where checked; the remainder is of unknown origin. For this sample the table gives some 150,000 clones, of which more than 65% were detected only once. The ten top clones hold 3.5% to 4.5% of the sample. Material for sequencing was peripheral blood. These receptors were collected from a woman aged 60-75 years with acute or convalescent COVID-19.

This sequence joins TRBV19 and TRBJ2-2; D gene unclear. CDR1 and CDR2 from the germline V gene are LNHDA and SQIVND (reference sequence). This CDR3 has 14 residues. V was shortened by 1 base and J by 3 bases, with 6 bases between the two germline ends. The CDR3 sequence is CASSIGLYTGELFF. In DNA, the CDR3 is TGTGCCAGTAGTATAGGTCTGTACACCGGGGAGCTGTTTTTT. Combining the CDR3 with reference TRBV19 and TRBJ2-2 gives the whole variable domain DGGITQSPKYLFRKEGQNVTLSCEQNLNHDAMYWYRQDPGQGLRLIYYSQIVNDFQKGDIAEGYSVSREKKESFPLTVTSAQKNPTAFYLCASSIGLYTGELFFGEGSRLTVL.

The V call is TRBV24-1, the J call TRBJ1-1; TRBD1 might be the D (5 bases). V was clipped by 7 bases and J by 1 base, with 9 bases between them. The CDR3 consists of 13 residues. Per germline, CDR1 KGHDR and CDR2 SFDVKD. The CDR3 sequence is CATRAGGNTEAFF. DNA of the CDR3: TGTGCCACCAGGGCGGGGGGGAACACTGAAGCTTTCTTT.

The table lists this clone with a count of one. The chain recombines TRBV3-1 (or the pseudogene TRBV3-2) with TRBJ1-3, with 7 positions matching TRBD1. CDR3 length: 16 residues. Germline lookup yields CDR1 LGHDT and CDR2 YNNKEL (reference sequence). V lost 4 bases, J lost 0 bases, and 6 bases stayed unmatched. The CDR3 protein is CASSPTGVDSGNTIYF. The CDR3 bases are TGTGCCAGCAGCCCCACAGGGGTCGACTCTGGAAACACCATATATTTT.

The chain has TRBV7-5 and TRBJ2-7; the tabulated D call, TRBD2, remains unverified against the DNA. TRBV7-5 is shown as a pseudogene. The CDR3 runs to 15 residues. In DNA form, the CDR3 reads TGTGCCAGAAGCTTAGGAGGGACTAGCGGGAGGGATAAGGACTTC. Translating gives CARSLGGTSGRDKDF.

This chain links TRBV29-1 with TRBJ2-2, with D perhaps matching TRBD1 (7 bases). The CDR3 length is 14 residues. V lost 6 bases and J 5 bases, leaving 16 bases between the germline ends. Germline V gene data show CDR1 as SQVTM and CDR2 as ANQGSEA. CDR3 residues: CSVGTGAGTGELFF. For the CDR3, the DNA is TGCAGCGTAGGAACAGGGGCGGGAACCGGGGAGCTGTTTTTT.

This chain connects TRBV24-1 to TRBJ2-7; D is unclear. The CDR3 is 11 amino acids. The V end lost 2 bases, the J end lost 7 bases, and 5 bases lay between the germline ends. In germline, CDR1 is KGHDR, CDR2 SFDVKD. CDR3 residues: CATSDYLEQYF. The CDR3 DNA sequence: TGTGCCACCAGTGATTATTTAGAGCAGTACTTC.

The V call is TRBV27, the J call TRBJ2-5; 7 positions agree with TRBD1. Germline-derived CDR1 and CDR2 are MNHEY and SMNVEV (reference sequence). CDR3 length: 15 amino acids. The J segment lost 1 base and the V segment lost 5 bases, leaving 7 bases of the junction unmatched. The CDR3 is CASSTSTGVQETQYF. The CDR3 DNA is TGTGCCAGCAGTACCTCAACAGGGGTCCAAGAGACCCAGTACTTC.

The V call is TRBV2, the J call TRBJ2-6; tentatively, D is TRBD2 (5 bases). The V gene's germline CDR1 is SNHLY and CDR2 FYNNEI. The CDR3 consists of 15 residues. V gave up 7 bases and J gave up 1 base, with 11 bases separating them. CDR3 nucleotides: TGTGCCAGCATGAAGTTAGCGTCTGGGGCCAACGTCCTGACTTTC. It yields the protein CASMKLASGANVLTF.

The chain joins TRBV28 to TRBJ2-7; 7 nucleotides agree with TRBD2. CDR3 length equals 14 residues. Losses at the gene ends were 7 bases for V and 0 bases for J; bases not matched to a gene: 6. CDR1 is MDHEN, CDR2 SYDVKM, per germline. CDR3 DNA sequence: TGTGCCAGCAATATAGCGGGTAGCTCCTACGAGCAGTACTTC. Protein product: CASNIAGSSYEQYF.

Only a few counts were recorded for this clone. The chain links TRBV6-4 to TRBJ1-5; D remains unclear. V was clipped by 5 bases and J by 7 bases, with 12 bases between them. The CDR3 is made up of 13 amino acids. Germline CDR1 is MRHNA and CDR2 is SNTAGT. The DNA for the CDR3 is TGTGCCAGCAGTACGACGACGGGACAGCCCCAGCATTTT. Its protein is CASSTTTGQPQHF.

The chain joins TRBV7-2 to TRBJ2-5, with a weak D call TRBD1 (5 bases). V lost 5 bases to trimming and J lost 5 bases, with 9 bases between them. CDR3 size: 12 residues. Per germline, CDR1 SGHTA and CDR2 FQGNSA. In DNA form, the CDR3 reads TGTGCCAGCAGCCCAGGGTATGAGACCCAGTACTTC. This codes for CASSPGYETQYF.

This clone came up once. V gene TRBV11-2 combines with J gene TRBJ2-1; 7 bases fit TRBD2. Germline V CDR1 and CDR2: SGHAT, FQNNGV. The CDR3 contains 15 residues. With 3 bases clipped from V and 2 bases from J, the junction kept 4 bases outside the gene matches. CDR3: CASSFSGTTYNEQFF. CDR3 coding DNA: TGTGCCAGCAGCTTCAGCGGGACCACCTACAATGAGCAGTTCTTC.

The chain couples TRBV5-1 to TRBJ1-1; the match to TRBD1 covers 8 bases. CDR1 and CDR2 (germline): SGHRS, YFSETQ. This CDR3 region has 15 residues. The trim removed 4 bases at V and 4 bases at J, leaving 9 bases unmatched. The CDR3 loop reads CASSPLQGGVTEAFF. DNA of the CDR3: TGCGCCAGCAGCCCATTACAGGGGGGGGTCACTGAAGCTTTCTTT.

This clone occurred a few times. This chain links TRBV27 with TRBJ2-2; 7 bases are a match to TRBD2. V shed 0 bases and J 4 bases; nucleotides not matched to a gene: 5. The germline V gene has CDR1 MNHEY and CDR2 SMNVEV (reference sequence). The CDR3 length is 16 residues. As DNA, the CDR3 is TGTGCCAGCAGTTTATCGGATCCGGGAGGCACCGGGGAGCTGTTTTTT. Its translation is CASSLSDPGGTGELFF.

The chain couples TRBV27 to TRBJ1-5; TRBD1 matches at 9 bases. Trimming at V came to 6 bases and at J to 7 bases, leaving 10 bases not matched to a gene. This CDR3 comprises 15 residues. Germline CDR1 MNHEY, CDR2 SMNVEV (reference sequence). The CDR3 DNA reads as TGTGCCAGCAGGGGGACAGGGTTCGGAAACCAGCCCCAGCATTTT. As protein: CASRGTGFGNQPQHF.

The gene calls are TRBV5-1 and TRBJ1-2; 9 bases match TRBD1. The germline V gene has CDR1 SGHRS and CDR2 YFSETQ. The trim removed 1 base at V and 2 bases at J, leaving 3 bases unmatched. The CDR3 consists of 15 residues. The CDR3 spells CASSLTGGLNYGYTF. CDR3 sequence (DNA): TGCGCCAGCAGCTTGACAGGGGGCCTAAACTATGGCTACACCTTC.